Sequencing of this T cell receptor beta chain was carried out in a study of TIL therapy for anti-PD-1-resistant metastatic lung cancer. Study details: Tumors carried a median 1.5 non-synonymous mutations per megabase.

The germline CDR1 and CDR2 sequences are SGHRS and YFSETQ. There are 14 residues in the CDR3. Unmatched junction bases numbered 7, after V lost 4 bases and J lost 8 bases. This clone was picked up a small number of times. The time point here: pre-treatment sample, taken before nivolumab and TIL therapy. Adults with stage 4 NSCLC were enrolled in a phase I trial. The immunoSEQ assay was v3. Survey-level samples got 1.5 million to 2.5 million read pairs; deep-level samples got roughly 5-6.5 million. Only in-frame clones appear in the TCRdb table, and some are missing; sequencing was by immunoSEQ multiplex PCR. Here the sample spans just over 20,000 clones, roughly 79% being singletons.

The TCR was taken from a person between 25 and 80 years old with non-small cell lung cancer. The chain combines TRBV5-1 with TRBJ2-1, with 9 bases identical to TRBD1. The sample in question was blood, obtained at baseline. CDR3 sequence (DNA): TGCGCCAGCAGCCCCGCACAGGGGGCATATGAGCAGTTCTTC. Amino acid sequence: CASSPAQGAYEQFF.